This T cell receptor (beta chain) appears in the sequencing data of a study of T cells in Graves' hyperthyroidism and ophthalmopathy. Points from the study as a whole: Ophthalmopathy stood apart from stable hyperthyroidism in a 13 V-J model. Ophthalmopathy got predicted by the model a median 6.5 months before its onset.

Researchers took RNA transcripts and amplified the TCR beta CDR3 regions from them. When the TCR CDR3 underwent first-round RT-PCR, the HTBI primer set was used. Each CDR3 protein is one row after TCRdb ran MiXCR on the multiplex PCR reads. Of about 200,000 distinct CDR3 sequences in the sample, 15% to 20% are singletons; the top ten hold approximately 50%. This clonotype was detected many times. What it binds is not known. CDR1 SGHTA and CDR2 FQGNSA come from the germline V gene. CDR3 length: 18 amino acids. Trimming shortened V by 2 bases and J by 1 base, and 19 bases separated the two germline ends. Hyperthyroidism in the patients, aged 18 to 65, was newly diagnosed and under 2 months in duration. The study based diagnoses on clinical symptoms, serum thyroxine and TRAb, thyroid ultrasound and orbital computed tomography.

Source material: blood. The receptor was derived from a man in his fifties with Graves' hyperthyroidism. The V call is TRBV7-2, the J call TRBJ2-3, with D hard to call. In DNA, the CDR3 is TGTGCCAGCAGCTTACAGTCTTTAACGAGGCGGCGCACAGATACGCAGTATTTT. Amino acid sequence: CASSLQSLTRRRTDTQYF.